The next 30 T cell receptor beta chains were all read from a single sample in a study of cytomegalovirus exposure and HLA in healthy donors. Clones were read by immunoSEQ multiplex PCR, and TCRdb kept only the in-frame ones, dropping some. This table has a few hundred thousand clones, roughly 89% appearing once. Sequencing was performed on PBMCs. These receptors came from a woman under 30 in good health and CMV-seronegative.

The rearrangement joins TRBV28 to TRBJ2-1, with D possibly matching TRBD1 (6 bases). CDR1 and CDR2 from the germline V gene are MDHEN and SYDVKM. V dropped 2 bases and J dropped 9 bases, with 14 bases sitting between them. CDR3 length: 14 amino acids. CDR3 region: CASSLEQGVSEQFF. Here the CDR3 DNA reads TGTGCCAGCAGTTTAGAACAGGGAGTGAGTGAGCAGTTCTTC.

The genes are TRBV14 and TRBJ1-2; D is undetermined. V shed 4 bases and J shed 0 bases, with 6 bases lying between them. Germline CDR1 reads SGHDN; CDR2 reads FVKESK. The CDR3 contains 13 residues. CDR3 in amino acids: CASSPNTNYGYTF. The CDR3 DNA sequence: TGTGCCAGCAGCCCGAACACTAACTATGGCTACACCTTC. The variable domain in full, with the rest retrieved from reference TRBV14 and TRBJ1-2, is EAGVTQFPSHSVIEKGQTVTLRCDPISGHDNLYWYRRVMGKEIKFLLHFVKESKQDESGMPNNRFLAERTGGTYSTLKVQPAELEDSGVYFCASSPNTNYGYTFGSGTRLTVV.

CDR3 sequence (DNA): TGTGCCAGCAGTTTTGGACAGGCACCCGCCTACGAGCAGTACTTC. Translation: CASSFGQAPAYEQYF. The chain is built from TRBV6-5 and TRBJ2-7, with TRBD1 identical over 7 bases. The V segment lost 4 bases and the J segment 2 bases; nucleotides outside the gene matches: 8. The CDR3 is 15 residues long. Germline V gives CDR1 MNHEY, CDR2 SVGAGI.

The V call is TRBV7-9, the J call TRBJ1-2; 12 bases fit TRBD1. The junction had 8 bases not matched to a gene; V was cut back by 5 bases and J by 4 bases. The CDR3 contains 16 residues. From germline, CDR1 is SEHNR and CDR2 FQNEAQ (reference sequence). CDR3 sequence (DNA): TGTGCCAGCAGCATCGGGACAGGGGGCATGATCTATGGCTACACCTTC. Translated: CASSIGTGGMIYGYTF.

The chain recombines TRBV15 with TRBJ2-2; the D is unclear. This CDR3 has 13 residues. In germline, CDR1 is LNHNV, CDR2 YYDKDF (reference sequence). The V end lost 4 bases, the J end lost 4 bases, and 7 bases lay between the germline ends. CDR3 DNA: TGTGCCACCAGCATGGGCCTCACCGGGGAGCTGTTTTTT. Translation gives CATSMGLTGELFF.

The J gene is TRBJ1-6, the V gene TRBV10-3, with D perhaps TRBD1 (5 bases). The V gene lost 8 bases and the J gene lost 8 bases, with 13 bases spanning the gap. The CDR3 has 13 residues. The germline V gene encodes CDR1 ENHRY and CDR2 SYGVKD. The CDR3 region has the DNA TGTGCCATCGGGGGGGGAGAGCATTCACCCCTCCACTTT. Translating it yields CAIGGGEHSPLHF.

V usage is TRBV4-3 and J usage is TRBJ1-5; 10 nucleotides match TRBD1. Germline V lookup: CDR1 LGHNA, CDR2 YSLEER. Trimming removed 4 bases from V and 9 bases from J; junction bases left unmatched: 6. The CDR3 consists of 14 residues. The CDR3 bases are TGCGCCAGCAGCCGTGGGACAGGGGCTACGCCCCAGCATTTT. It yields the protein CASSRGTGATPQHF.

This chain links TRBV11-2 with TRBJ1-1; a possible D gene is TRBD1 (5 bases). Germline V CDR1 and CDR2: SGHAT, FQNNGV. The CDR3 sequence is 17 residues long. V dropped 5 bases and J dropped 6 bases, with 25 bases sitting between them. The CDR3 DNA is TGTGCCAGCAGCCCGACGGGTGGTTCTAGTTTGACAGCTGAAGCTTTCTTT. This sequence encodes CASSPTGGSSLTAEAFF.

This clone was picked up one time. The chain recombines TRBV18 with TRBJ1-1, with 8 bases lining up with TRBD1. CDR1 is KGHSH and CDR2 is LQKENI in the germline V gene. CDR3 length equals 15 residues. V lost 3 bases to trimming and J lost 5 bases; unmatched junction nucleotides: 8. The CDR3 reads CASSPRTGTQTEAFF. CDR3 coding DNA: TGTGCCAGCTCACCCCGGACAGGGACTCAGACTGAAGCTTTCTTT.

The chain has TRBV30 and TRBJ1-1; TRBD1 might be the D (5 bases). The V end was cut by 5 bases, the J end by 5 bases, with 21 bases between. This CDR3 has 15 residues. In germline, CDR1 is GTSNPN, CDR2 SVGIG (reference sequence). CDR3 region: CAWRSVDRARTEAFF. The CDR3, as DNA: TGTGCCTGGCGATCGGTCGACAGAGCTCGAACTGAAGCTTTCTTT. The full variable domain, its missing parts supplied by reference TRBV30 and TRBJ1-1, is SQTIHQWPATLVQPVGSPLSLECTVEGTSNPNLYWYRQAAGRGLQLLFYSVGIGQISSEVPQNLSASRPQDRQFILSSKKLLLSDSGFYLCAWRSVDRARTEAFFGQGTRLTVV.

This rearrangement joins TRBV18 to TRBJ2-7, with TRBD1 as a possible D gene (6 bases). Germline V lookup: CDR1 KGHSH, CDR2 LQKENI. The V gene lost 2 bases and the J gene lost 5 bases, with 7 bases spanning the gap. The CDR3 loop spans 12 amino acids. CDR3 in amino acids: CASSPDRNEQYF. CDR3 DNA: TGTGCCAGCTCACCAGACAGGAACGAGCAGTACTTC.

This clone was counted only a few times. The rearrangement links TRBV7-9 to TRBJ1-2, with TRBD1 as a possible D gene (6 bases). Germline V gives CDR1 SEHNR, CDR2 FQNEAQ (reference sequence). V lost 5 bases to trimming and J lost 7 bases, with 17 bases between them. The CDR3 is 14 residues long. CDR3 DNA: TGTGCCAGCAGCCCACTGCAGACAGGAGGTGGCTACACCTTC. Amino acids: CASSPLQTGGGYTF.

The chain couples TRBV19 to TRBJ1-2, with TRBD1 identical over 7 bases. V lost 6 bases to trimming and J lost 2 bases; unmatched junction nucleotides: 9. The CDR3 totals 15 residues. CDR1 and CDR2 (germline): LNHDA, SQIVND (reference sequence). CDR3 loop: CASRTPGQQNYGYTF. The CDR3 DNA reads TGTGCCAGTAGAACACCGGGACAGCAAAACTATGGCTACACCTTC.

The chain couples TRBV25-1 to TRBJ1-2; 9 nucleotides agree with TRBD1. From germline, CDR1 is MGHDK and CDR2 SYGVNS. The CDR3 covers 15 residues. V shed 10 bases, J shed 3 bases, and the junction held 12 bases outside the gene matches. The DNA for the CDR3 is TGTGCCACCTCGGATTACAGGGGGCTAGACTATGGCTACACCTTC. The encoded protein is CATSDYRGLDYGYTF.

This clone was picked up one time. The chain recombines TRBV7-9 with TRBJ2-1; TRBD1 is a possible D gene (5 bases). The CDR3 totals 15 residues. V was trimmed by 2 bases and J by 11 bases, leaving 19 bases between them. The germline CDR1 and CDR2 sequences are SEHNR and FQNEAQ (reference sequence). DNA for the CDR3: TGTGCCAGCAGCTTACCAGGCGTTGGGGCCGATAAGCAGTTCTTC. Its protein product is CASSLPGVGADKQFF. The full variable domain, in which reference TRBV7-9 and TRBJ2-1 provide the parts outside the CDR3, is DTGVSQNPRHKITKRGQNVTFRCDPISEHNRLYWYRQTLGQGPEFLTYFQNEAQLEKSRLLSDRFSAERPKGSFSTLEIQRTEQGDSAMYLCASSLPGVGADKQFFGPGTRLTVL.

This chain connects TRBV5-1 to TRBJ2-5; a possible D gene is TRBD1 (6 bases). Germline CDR1 and CDR2: SGHRS and YFSETQ. V was shortened by 4 bases and J by 5 bases, with 15 bases between the two germline ends. The CDR3 is made up of 14 amino acids. In nucleotides, the CDR3 is TGCGCCAGCAGCCAAATGGACAGTTTGGAGACCCAGTACTTC. Translating it yields CASSQMDSLETQYF.

The V call is TRBV4-1, the J call TRBJ1-1; 7 nucleotides agree with TRBD1. V was clipped by 11 bases and J by 1 base; unmatched bases: 7. Germline assignment: CDR1 MGHRA and CDR2 YSYEKL. The CDR3 runs to 13 residues. CDR3 coding DNA: TGCGCCCCCAGGGACAGACAGAACACTGAAGCTTTCTTT. The encoded protein is CAPRDRQNTEAFF.

The chain has TRBV5-1 and TRBJ2-5; maybe TRBD1 (5 bases). There are 14 residues in the CDR3. In germline, CDR1 is SGHRS, CDR2 YFSETQ. With 3 bases removed from V and 1 base from J, the gap between germline ends came to 10 bases. The CDR3 DNA sequence: TGCGCCAGCAGCTCCGCGACAGTCCAAGAGACCCAGTACTTC. Its translation: CASSSATVQETQYF.

This chain's CDR3 is CASSPAGNYGYTF. Here the CDR3 DNA reads TGTGCCAGCAGCCCCGCGGGGAACTATGGCTACACCTTC. The V call is TRBV28, the J call TRBJ1-2; D remains ambiguous. Between the trimmed V and J ends, which lost 6 bases and 2 bases, there was a span of 10 bases. The CDR3 runs 13 residues. The germline CDR1 and CDR2 sequences are MDHEN and SYDVKM.

The chain couples TRBV2 to TRBJ2-3, with 9 bases fitting TRBD2. The CDR3 covers 15 residues. The V segment lost 5 bases and the J segment 1 base; nucleotides outside the gene matches: 4. Per germline, CDR1 SNHLY and CDR2 FYNNEI. CDR3 bases: TGTGCCAGCAGTCCAGCGGGGGGACGCACAGATACGCAGTATTTT. Amino acids: CASSPAGGRTDTQYF. The whole variable domain, remainder taken from reference TRBV2 and TRBJ2-3, is EPEVTQTPSHQVTQMGQEVILRCVPISNHLYFYWYRQILGQKVEFLVSFYNNEISEKSEIFDDQFSVERPDGSNFTLKIRSTKLEDSAMYFCASSPAGGRTDTQYFGPGTRLTVL.

The V gene is TRBV19, the J gene TRBJ1-1; 12 nucleotides align to TRBD1. The V gene end was trimmed by 7 bases and the J gene end by 5 bases; junction bases not matched to a gene: 14. CDR3 size: 17 residues. Germline values: CDR1 LNHDA, CDR2 SQIVND (reference sequence). CDR3 protein: CASIPSGTGGVGTEAFF. CDR3 DNA sequence: TGTGCCAGTATTCCCTCCGGGACAGGGGGCGTTGGGACTGAAGCTTTCTTT.

The chain recombines TRBV7-9 with TRBJ1-1, with D possibly being TRBD1 (6 bases). Trimming took off 3 bases at V and 4 bases at J, with 15 bases between the two ends. Germline V gives CDR1 SEHNR, CDR2 FQNEAQ (reference sequence). The CDR3 sequence is 15 residues long. The CDR3 nucleotides are TGTGCCAGCAGCTTTCACAGGGTTTTGATCACTGAAGCTTTCTTT. Amino acids: CASSFHRVLITEAFF.

In this sample, this clone turned up once. This chain uses TRBV5-8 with TRBJ2-7; D possibly corresponds to TRBD1 (5 bases). The germline CDR1 and CDR2 sequences are SGHTS and YDEGEE. The CDR3 covers 14 residues. Trimming removed 0 bases from V and 5 bases from J, with 12 bases in between. The CDR3 region is CASSLVRVPHEQYF. The CDR3 DNA reads as TGTGCCAGCAGCTTGGTCAGGGTCCCCCACGAGCAGTACTTC.

The V call is TRBV28, the J call TRBJ1-2, with D uncertain. The CDR3 has 11 amino acids. Germline values: CDR1 MDHEN, CDR2 SYDVKM. V was trimmed by 3 bases and J by 8 bases, leaving 7 bases between them. CDR3 bases: TGTGCCAGCAGTTTCGGAGGGGGCTACACCTTC. It is translated as CASSFGGGYTF.

The rearrangement uses TRBV10-3 and TRBJ1-5; D gene uncertain. Germline V gene sequence: CDR1 ENHRY, CDR2 SYGVKD. The CDR3 totals 13 residues. Trimming removed 10 bases from V and 8 bases from J, with 18 bases in between. The CDR3 is CASREQEREPQHF. CDR3 DNA sequence: TGTGCCAGCCGAGAGCAGGAACGCGAGCCCCAGCATTTT.

J is TRBJ1-4 and V is TRBV28; D call uncertain. This CDR3 has 12 residues. V was trimmed by 6 bases and J by 5 bases, leaving 7 bases between them. Per germline, CDR1 MDHEN and CDR2 SYDVKM. Here the CDR3 DNA reads TGTGCCAGCAGAGGACTAAATGAAAAACTGTTTTTT. Protein product: CASRGLNEKLFF.

The chain employs TRBV12-5 and TRBJ2-3; tentatively, D is TRBD1 (5 bases). Germline-derived CDR1 and CDR2 are LGHNT and FRNRAP. CDR3 length equals 15 residues. V lost 1 base, J lost 0 bases, and 8 bases lay in between. CDR3 protein: CASGLGTQSTDTQYF. Written as DNA, the CDR3 is TGTGCTAGTGGTTTGGGGACACAAAGCACAGATACGCAGTATTTT.

V usage is TRBV14 and J usage is TRBJ2-2; 7 nucleotides agree with TRBD1. This CDR3 comprises 17 residues. Germline V gene data show CDR1 as SGHDN and CDR2 as FVKESK. Trimming cost V 4 bases and J 3 bases; bases outside gene matches: 11. CDR3 in amino acids: CASSLLYNRGDTGELFF. The CDR3 region has the DNA TGTGCCAGCAGCCTTTTATATAACAGGGGAGACACCGGGGAGCTGTTTTTT.

The chain combines TRBV18 with TRBJ1-4; D may be TRBD1 (6 bases). Germline V gene lookup returns CDR1 KGHSH and CDR2 LQKENI. With 5 bases removed from V and 8 bases from J, the gap between germline ends came to 21 bases. The CDR3 totals 16 residues. This chain's CDR3 is CASSSQGGGQKEKLFF. The DNA for the CDR3 is TGTGCCAGCTCATCACAGGGCGGGGGGCAAAAAGAAAAACTGTTTTTT.

In DNA form, the CDR3 reads TGCAGTGCTAAACAGATCTATGGCTACACCTTC. Translating it yields CSAKQIYGYTF. V gene TRBV20-1 combines with J gene TRBJ1-2; D gene ambiguous. The CDR3 sequence is 11 residues long. Germline values: CDR1 DFQATT, CDR2 SNEGSKA (reference sequence). The V end was cut by 4 bases, the J end by 4 bases, with 7 bases between.